Below, one T cell receptor (beta chain) is given with its context. Its cognate antigen is unknown. Looked up from germline, CDR1 is SGHVS and CDR2 is FQNEAQ. The length of the CDR3 is 15 residues. V gave up 5 bases and J gave up 6 bases, with 16 bases separating them. This sample is part of a study of shared clonotypes between healthy human individuals. Study findings and constraints: The study sampled only blood, and tissue repertoires likely differ. Read depth was anticipated to influence clonotype sharing among donors. A small donor pool kept down the genetic and exposure-history diversity that was represented.

Genomic DNA (from each subset) was split evenly across several immunoSEQ plates. Sequenced by immunoSEQ multiplex PCR; TCRdb stores in-frame clones only, minus some. The profile shows some 2,400,000 clones, approximately 94% of them singletons. The receptor's source is a man aged 18 to 29 in good health. V gene TRBV7-8 combines with J gene TRBJ1-4; D might be TRBD1 (6 bases). The specimen was naive CD4+ T cells sorted from blood. Subset: CD45RA+ positively selected. CDR3 sequence: CASSAWGGADEKLFF. CDR3 DNA: TGTGCCAGCAGCGCGTGGGGGGGCGCAGATGAAAAACTGTTTTTT.